A single sample is the source of the 4 T cell receptor beta chains below, sequenced in a study of blood T cell repertoires in COVID-19. Produced via immunoSEQ multiplex PCR; TCRdb's table is partial and in-frame only. This table has approximately 450,000 clones, over 75% appearing once. Sequencing was done on a sample of PBMCs or T cells enriched from blood (not recorded which). Receptor source: a man aged 25 to 40 who had recovered from COVID-19.

The V and J genes are TRBV7-9 and TRBJ1-1; 10 positions match TRBD1. The J segment lost 7 bases and the V segment lost 0 bases, leaving 5 bases of the junction unmatched. Germline CDR1 is SEHNR and CDR2 is FQNEAQ (reference sequence). The CDR3 has 15 residues. CDR3 region: CASSLADRGWIEAFF. The DNA for the CDR3 is TGTGCCAGCAGCTTAGCGGACAGGGGGTGGATTGAAGCTTTCTTT.

The rearrangement links TRBV28 to TRBJ1-3; 8 bases map to TRBD1. V was clipped by 7 bases and J by 0 bases; unmatched bases: 14. Germline CDR1 and CDR2: MDHEN and SYDVKM. This CDR3 comprises 18 residues. CDR3 sequence: CASNPPPGQDNSGNTIYF. Here the CDR3 DNA reads TGTGCCAGCAACCCCCCCCCGGGACAGGACAACTCTGGAAACACCATATATTTT.

The V call is TRBV29-1, the J call TRBJ2-3; TRBD2 matches at 15 bases. CDR3 length: 19 amino acids. Germline trimming cut 2 bases from V and 2 bases from J; bases unmatched to any gene: 11. The germline CDR1 and CDR2 sequences are SQVTM and ANQGSEA. CDR3 coding DNA: TGCAGCGTTGAATTCGGACTAGCGGGAGGGCCGGGGGACACAGATACGCAGTATTTT. Translation gives CSVEFGLAGGPGDTDTQYF.

The rearrangement links TRBV5-1 to TRBJ2-1, with 10 positions matching TRBD2. CDR3 length: 18 residues. The germline gives CDR1 SGHRS, CDR2 YFSETQ. The V segment lost 4 bases and the J segment 6 bases; nucleotides outside the gene matches: 16. The CDR3 bases are TGCGCCAGCAGCCCCTCTTCCAGGTTAGCTAGCGGGAGCAATGAGCAGTTCTTC. It is translated as CASSPSSRLASGSNEQFF.